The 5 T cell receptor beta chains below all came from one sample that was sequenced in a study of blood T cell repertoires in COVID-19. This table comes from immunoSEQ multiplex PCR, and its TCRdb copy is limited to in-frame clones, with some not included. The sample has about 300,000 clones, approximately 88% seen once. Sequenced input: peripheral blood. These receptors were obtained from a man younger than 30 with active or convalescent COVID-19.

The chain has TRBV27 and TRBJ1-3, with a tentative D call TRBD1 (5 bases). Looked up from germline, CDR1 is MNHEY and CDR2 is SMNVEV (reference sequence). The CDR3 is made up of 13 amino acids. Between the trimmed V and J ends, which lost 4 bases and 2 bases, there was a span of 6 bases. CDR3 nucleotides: TGTGCCAGCAGTTCGACAGCTGGAAACACCATATATTTT. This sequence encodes CASSSTAGNTIYF.

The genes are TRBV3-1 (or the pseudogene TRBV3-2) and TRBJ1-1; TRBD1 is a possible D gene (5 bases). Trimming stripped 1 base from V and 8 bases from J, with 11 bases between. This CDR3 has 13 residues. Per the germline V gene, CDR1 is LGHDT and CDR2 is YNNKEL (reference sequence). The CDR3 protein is CASSQGGGNEAFF. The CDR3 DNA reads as TGTGCCAGCAGCCAAGGGGGGGGGAACGAAGCTTTCTTT.

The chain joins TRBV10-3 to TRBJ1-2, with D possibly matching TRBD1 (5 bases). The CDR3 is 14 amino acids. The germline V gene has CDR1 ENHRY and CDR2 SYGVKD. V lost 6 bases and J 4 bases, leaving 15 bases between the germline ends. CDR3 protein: CAIRPTGTVYGYTF. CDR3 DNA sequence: TGTGCCATCAGACCCACAGGAACCGTCTATGGCTACACCTTC.

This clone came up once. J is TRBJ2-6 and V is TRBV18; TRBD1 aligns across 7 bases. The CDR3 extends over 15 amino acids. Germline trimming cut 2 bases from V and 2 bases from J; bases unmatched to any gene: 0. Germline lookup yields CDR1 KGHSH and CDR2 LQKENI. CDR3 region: CASSPTGAGANVLTF. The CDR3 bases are TGTGCCAGCTCACCAACAGGGGCTGGGGCCAACGTCCTGACTTTC. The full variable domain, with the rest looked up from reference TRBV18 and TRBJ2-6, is NAGVMQNPRHLVRRRGQEARLRCSPMKGHSHVYWYRQLPEEGLKFMVYLQKENIIDESGMPKERFSAEFPKEGPSILRIQQVVRGDSAAYFCASSPTGAGANVLTFGAGSRLTVL.

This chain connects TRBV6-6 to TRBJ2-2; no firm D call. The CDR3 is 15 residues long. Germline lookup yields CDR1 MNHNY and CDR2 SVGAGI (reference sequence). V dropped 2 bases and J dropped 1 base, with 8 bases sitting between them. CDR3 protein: CASSYVPVNTGELFF. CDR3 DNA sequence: TGTGCCAGCAGTTACGTTCCAGTGAACACCGGGGAGCTGTTTTTT.